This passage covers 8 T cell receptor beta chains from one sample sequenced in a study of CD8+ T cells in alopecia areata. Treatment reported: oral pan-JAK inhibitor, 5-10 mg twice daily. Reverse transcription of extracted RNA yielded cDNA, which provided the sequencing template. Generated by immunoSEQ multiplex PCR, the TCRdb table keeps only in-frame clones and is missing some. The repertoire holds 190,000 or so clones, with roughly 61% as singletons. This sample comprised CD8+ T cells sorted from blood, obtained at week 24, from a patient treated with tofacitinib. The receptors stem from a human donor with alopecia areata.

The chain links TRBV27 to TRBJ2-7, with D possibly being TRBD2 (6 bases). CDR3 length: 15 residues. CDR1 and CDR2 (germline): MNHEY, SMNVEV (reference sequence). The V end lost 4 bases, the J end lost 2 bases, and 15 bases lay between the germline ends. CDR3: CASSYGPGRPYEQYF. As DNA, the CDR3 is TGTGCCAGCAGTTACGGTCCAGGGAGGCCCTACGAGCAGTACTTC.

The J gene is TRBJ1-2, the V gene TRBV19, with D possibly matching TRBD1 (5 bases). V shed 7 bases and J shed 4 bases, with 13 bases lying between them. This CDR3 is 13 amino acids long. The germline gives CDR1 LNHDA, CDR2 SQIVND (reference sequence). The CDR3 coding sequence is TGTGCCAGTACCCCCGGGACCGGCTATGGCTACACCTTC. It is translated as CASTPGTGYGYTF.

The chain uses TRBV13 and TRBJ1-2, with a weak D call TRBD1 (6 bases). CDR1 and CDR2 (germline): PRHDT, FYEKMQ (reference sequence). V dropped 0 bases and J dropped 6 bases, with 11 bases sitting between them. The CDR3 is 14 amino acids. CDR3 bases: TGTGCCAGCAGCTTAGGCAGGGGAGGGAATGGCTACACCTTC. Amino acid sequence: CASSLGRGGNGYTF.

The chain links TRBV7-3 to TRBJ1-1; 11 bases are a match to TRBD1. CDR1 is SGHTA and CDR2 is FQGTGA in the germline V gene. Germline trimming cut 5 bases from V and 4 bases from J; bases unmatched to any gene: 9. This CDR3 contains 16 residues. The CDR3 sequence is CASSLGTGGLGTEAFF. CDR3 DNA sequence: TGTGCCAGCAGCCTCGGGACAGGGGGATTGGGCACTGAAGCTTTCTTT.

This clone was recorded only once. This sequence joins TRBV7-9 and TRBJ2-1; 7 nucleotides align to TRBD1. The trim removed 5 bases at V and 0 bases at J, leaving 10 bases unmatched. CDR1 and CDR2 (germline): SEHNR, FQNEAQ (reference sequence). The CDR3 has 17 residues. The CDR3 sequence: CASSGRTGEGSYNEQFF. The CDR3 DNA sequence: TGTGCCAGCAGCGGGCGGACAGGCGAAGGCTCCTACAATGAGCAGTTCTTC. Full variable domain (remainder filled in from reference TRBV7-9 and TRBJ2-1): DTGVSQNPRHKITKRGQNVTFRCDPISEHNRLYWYRQTLGQGPEFLTYFQNEAQLEKSRLLSDRFSAERPKGSFSTLEIQRTEQGDSAMYLCASSGRTGEGSYNEQFFGPGTRLTVL.

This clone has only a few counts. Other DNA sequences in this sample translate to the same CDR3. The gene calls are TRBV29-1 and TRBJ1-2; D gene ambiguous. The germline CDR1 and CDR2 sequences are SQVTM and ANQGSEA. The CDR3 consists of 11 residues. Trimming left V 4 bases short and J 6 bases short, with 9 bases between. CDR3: CSVVSGNGYTF. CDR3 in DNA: TGCAGCGTTGTTAGTGGCAATGGCTACACCTTC.

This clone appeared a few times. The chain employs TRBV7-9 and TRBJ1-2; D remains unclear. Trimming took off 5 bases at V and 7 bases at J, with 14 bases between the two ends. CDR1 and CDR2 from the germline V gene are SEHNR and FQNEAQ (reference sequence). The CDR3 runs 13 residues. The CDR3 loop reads CASSPSPGVGYTF. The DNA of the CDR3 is TGTGCCAGCAGCCCGTCCCCCGGCGTTGGCTACACCTTC.

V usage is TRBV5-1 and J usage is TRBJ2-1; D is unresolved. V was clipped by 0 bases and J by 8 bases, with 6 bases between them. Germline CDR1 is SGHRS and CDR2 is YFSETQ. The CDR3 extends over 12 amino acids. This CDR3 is CASSLGSYEQFF. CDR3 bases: TGCGCCAGCAGCTTGGGTAGTTATGAGCAGTTCTTC.